This TCR beta chain is from a study of siplizumab effects on memory and regulatory T cells. Findings and limits, study-wide: Few alloreactive clones mapped to unstimulated subsets. Suppressive capability of dividing Tregs from siplizumab cultures went unverified.

Only in-frame clones appear in the TCRdb table, and some are missing; sequencing was by immunoSEQ multiplex PCR. The sample carries 90,000 to 120,000 clones, over 90% recorded once. Looked up from germline, CDR1 is SEHNR and CDR2 is FQNEAQ (reference sequence). The ends were cut back, 0 bases at V and 1 base at J, with 3 bases in the middle. The CDR3 spans 13 residues. Note on this clone: Its cognate antigen is unknown. Other DNA sequences in the sample encode the same CDR3.

J is TRBJ1-1 and V is TRBV7-9; no clear D gene. Sequencing was done on a sample of Tregs sorted from blood. The receptor was derived from a human donor in good health. The CDR3 DNA is TGTGCCAGCAGCTTAGCTGGGAACACTGAAGCTTTCTTT. This encodes CASSLAGNTEAFF.